A selection of T cell receptor beta chains follows, all from one sample in a study of regulatory T cells in long-lasting Graves disease. One entry per CDR3 protein results from TCRdb running MiXCR on the multiplex PCR reads. This sample has 400,000 to 500,000 distinct CDR3 sequences; 15% occur once, and the top ten carry about 8.2%. The data also belong to a second study, concerning T cells in Graves' hyperthyroidism and ophthalmopathy.

Here the sequenced sample was peripheral blood mononuclear cells (PBMCs), taken at new diagnosis, from a patient treated with antithyroid drugs. The receptor source for this set is a woman aged 35 to 49 with Graves disease. CDR3s include the opening cysteine and the closing phenylalanine or tryptophan. D genes are given only for firm matches. Clone sizes are given selectively: once, few, many, or a class where the clone is expanded.

J gene	V gene	clone size	CDR3 length	D gene	CDR3 protein	CDR3 DNA
TRBJ2-5	TRBV30	.	14	TRBD2	CAWRPSGAQETQYF	TGTGCCTGGAGACCCAGCGGGGCTCAAGAGACCCAGTACTTC
TRBJ1-1	TRBV6-5	many	11	.	CASSYRLEAFF	TGTGCCAGCAGTTACCGCCTTGAAGCTTTCTTT
TRBJ2-5	TRBV7-2	.	17	.	CASSLSVGAAYQETQYF	TGTGCCAGCAGCTTATCTGTTGGGGCCGCGTACCAAGAGACCCAGTACTTC
TRBJ2-1	TRBV20-1	many	16	TRBD1	CSAAPLRDRGYNEQFF	TGCAGTGCTGCCCCGTTGCGGGACAGGGGGTACAATGAGCAGTTCTTC
TRBJ2-7	TRBV6-1	many	15	.	CASSEQGVPAYEQYF	TGTGCCAGCAGTGAGCAAGGAGTACCTGCGTACGAGCAGTACTTC
TRBJ2-7	TRBV30	.	11	TRBD2	CAWGLAREQYF	TGTGCCTGGGGACTAGCGAGAGAGCAGTACTTC
TRBJ2-3	TRBV30	many	15	TRBD1	CAWTQGQATWDTQYF	TGTGCCTGGACGCAGGGACAGGCGACGTGGGATACGCAGTATTTT
TRBJ2-7	TRBV5-1	many	15	TRBD2	CASSSGTSGLYEQYF	TGCGCCAGCAGCTCCGGGACTAGCGGGCTCTACGAGCAGTACTTC
TRBJ2-7	TRBV12-5	many	14	TRBD2	CASGPGLAEVGQYF	TGTGCTAGTGGTCCGGGACTAGCGGAAGTTGGGCAGTACTTC
TRBJ2-5	TRBV4-1	few	15	TRBD2	CASSQTSGSGETQYF	TGCGCCAGCAGCCAGACTAGCGGGAGTGGAGAGACCCAGTACTTC
TRBJ2-7	TRBV5-1	.	16	.	CASSLELVRGWGEQYF	TGTGCCAGCAGCTTGGAATTGGTGAGGGGCTGGGGCGAGCAGTACTTC
TRBJ1-3	TRBV11-2	many	15	.	CASSSGRTSGNTIYF	TGTGCCAGCAGCTCGGGACGGACCTCTGGAAACACCATATATTTT
TRBJ2-1	TRBV11-3	many	16	.	CASSLVPPGSYNEQFF	TGTGCCAGCAGCTTAGTTCCCCCGGGCAGTTACAATGAGCAGTTCTTC
TRBJ2-7	TRBV28	many	16	TRBD2	CASSLGGLAGRDEQYF	TGTGCCAGCAGTTTGGGCGGATTGGCAGGGAGGGACGAGCAGTACTTC
TRBJ2-5	TRBV6-2/TRBV6-3	.	18	TRBD1	CASSENLGTGGFQETQYF	TGTGCCAGCAGTGAAAATCTAGGGACAGGGGGTTTTCAAGAGACCCAGTACTTC
TRBJ2-3	TRBV2	many	13	TRBD2	CASQSSAGGTQYF	TGTGCCAGCCAATCGTCAGCGGGAGGTACGCAGTATTTT
TRBJ2-1	TRBV3-1	many	12	.	CASSQDPGLQFF	TGTGCCAGCAGCCAAGATCCGGGACTTCAGTTCTTC
TRBJ2-7	TRBV29-1	once	14	.	CSVGVQKSSYEQYF	TGCAGCGTTGGAGTTCAGAAAAGCTCCTACGAGCAGTACTTC
TRBJ1-2	TRBV2	many	14	.	CASSPGAGRGGYTF	TGTGCCAGCAGTCCAGGGGCTGGCAGGGGTGGCTACACCTTC
TRBJ2-5	TRBV30	few	15	TRBD2	CAWDQAGGIQETQYF	TGTGCCTGGGATCAAGCGGGGGGGATTCAAGAGACCCAGTACTTC
TRBJ2-1	TRBV24-1	.	14	TRBD2	CATQAGLLYNEQFF	TGTGCCACACAAGCGGGACTACTTTACAATGAGCAGTTCTTC
TRBJ2-1	TRBV28	.	15	.	CASSFSGGGGWEQFF	TGTGCCAGCAGCTTCTCAGGGGGAGGGGGTTGGGAGCAGTTCTTC
TRBJ2-5	TRBV28	.	16	.	CASSLPTPTQKETQYF	TGTGCCAGCAGTTTACCGACTCCGACTCAGAAAGAGACCCAGTACTTC
TRBJ2-7	TRBV11-3	many	13	.	CASSLEVSDEQYF	TGTGCCAGCAGCTTAGAAGTTTCCGACGAGCAGTACTTC
TRBJ2-2	TRBV7-9	.	17	.	CASSSAAGAGNTGELFF	TGTGCCAGCAGCTCCGCGGCCGGGGCGGGAAACACCGGGGAGCTGTTTTTT
TRBJ2-5	TRBV7-2	many	15	TRBD2	CASSLAAGDSETQYF	TGTGCCAGCAGCTTAGCAGCGGGGGATAGTGAGACCCAGTACTTC
TRBJ1-5	TRBV6-1	many	14	.	CASPSGTPHQPQHF	TGTGCCAGTCCGTCCGGGACACCTCATCAGCCCCAGCATTTT
TRBJ2-7	TRBV12-5	few	14	.	CASGLSGWGYEQYF	TGTGCTAGTGGTTTGTCCGGGTGGGGCTACGAGCAGTACTTC
TRBJ2-3	TRBV4-1	many	12	.	CASSQATDTQYF	TGCGCCAGCAGCCAAGCCACAGATACGCAGTATTTT
TRBJ1-2	TRBV28	many	13	.	CASSLVLGFGYTF	TGTGCCAGCAGTTTAGTTTTGGGGTTCGGCTACACCTTC
TRBJ1-6	TRBV7-6	.	14	.	CASSLGAEFSPLHF	TGTGCCAGCAGCTTAGGAGCCGAATTTTCACCCCTCCACTTT
TRBJ2-1	TRBV24-1	many	13	.	CATSDAVYNEQFF	TGTGCCACCAGTGATGCCGTATACAATGAGCAGTTCTTC
TRBJ1-5	TRBV12-3/TRBV12-4	.	20	TRBD1	CASSLSHGWDRLYSNQPQHF	TGTGCCAGCAGCCTATCCCACGGGTGGGACAGACTATATAGCAATCAGCCCCAGCATTTT
TRBJ2-2	TRBV19	few	14	.	CASSSSGNTGELFF	TGTGCCAGTAGTAGTAGCGGGAACACCGGGGAGCTGTTTTTT
TRBJ2-1	TRBV20-1	.	15	TRBD2	CSASPSGSEYNEQFF	TGCAGTGCATCCCCTAGCGGGAGCGAGTACAATGAGCAGTTCTTC
TRBJ2-5	TRBV7-2	.	15	.	CASSLGLAMGETQYF	TGTGCCAGCAGCTTAGGCCTAGCGATGGGTGAGACCCAGTACTTC
TRBJ2-5	TRBV12-3/TRBV12-4	.	16	.	CASSLGVNTLQETQYF	TGTGCCAGCAGCTTAGGGGTGAACACCCTCCAAGAGACCCAGTACTTC
TRBJ2-2	TRBV12-3/TRBV12-4	.	15	TRBD2	CASSPLAGAIGELFF	TGTGCCAGCAGTCCTCTAGCGGGAGCGATCGGGGAGCTGTTTTTT
TRBJ2-2	TRBV6-2/TRBV6-3	many	15	.	CASSYWAANTGELFF	TGTGCCAGCAGTTATTGGGCCGCGAACACCGGGGAGCTGTTTTTT
TRBJ2-1	TRBV7-2	many	16	.	CASSRRSGSSYNEQFF	TGTGCCAGCAGCCGCCGGAGCGGCAGCTCCTACAATGAGCAGTTCTTC
TRBJ2-6	TRBV20-1	.	14	.	CSARGGGGANVLTF	TGCAGTGCCAGGGGAGGTGGAGGGGCCAACGTCCTGACTTTC
TRBJ2-2	TRBV7-9	.	17	TRBD1	CASSPWGTGKVGGELFF	TGTGCCAGCAGCCCCTGGGGGACAGGGAAGGTTGGCGGGGAGCTGTTTTTT
TRBJ2-1	TRBV20-1	.	11	.	CSTSRGNEQFF	TGCAGTACGAGTAGGGGCAATGAGCAGTTCTTC
TRBJ2-3	TRBV9	.	15	TRBD2	CASSPTSLGTDTQYF	TGTGCCAGCAGTCCGACTAGCCTCGGCACAGATACGCAGTATTTT
TRBJ2-2	TRBV19	.	16	.	CASSLRQARGTGELFF	TGTGCCAGTAGTTTGCGACAGGCCCGGGGCACCGGGGAGCTGTTTTTT
TRBJ1-2	TRBV12-3/TRBV12-4	many	12	.	CASSLGFYGYTF	TGTGCCAGCAGTCTAGGGTTCTATGGCTACACCTTC
TRBJ2-2	TRBV5-5	many	16	.	CASSLPKQGPTGELFF	TGTGCCAGCAGCCTCCCTAAACAGGGCCCCACCGGGGAGCTGTTTTTT
TRBJ2-7	TRBV20-1	few	14	.	CSARERGAKYEQYF	TGCAGTGCTAGAGAACGGGGTGCTAAGTACGAGCAGTACTTC
TRBJ1-1	TRBV9	many	15	.	CASSVDGGSDTEAFF	TGTGCCAGCAGCGTAGACGGGGGATCGGACACTGAAGCTTTCTTT